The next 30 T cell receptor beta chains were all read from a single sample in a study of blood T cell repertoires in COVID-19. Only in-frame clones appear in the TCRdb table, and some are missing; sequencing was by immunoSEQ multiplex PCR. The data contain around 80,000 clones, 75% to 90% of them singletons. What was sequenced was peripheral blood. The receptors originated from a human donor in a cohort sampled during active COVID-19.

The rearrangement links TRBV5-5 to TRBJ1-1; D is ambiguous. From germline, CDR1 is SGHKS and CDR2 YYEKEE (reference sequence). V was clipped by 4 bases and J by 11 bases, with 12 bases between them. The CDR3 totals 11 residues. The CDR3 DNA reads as TGTGCCAGCAGCATTACCGGGATGGCTTTCTTT. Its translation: CASSITGMAFF.

The DNA for the CDR3 is TGCAGCGTGTCACAGGGATACGAGCAGTACTTC. Translation gives CSVSQGYEQYF. The chain has TRBV29-1 and TRBJ2-7; tentative D call: TRBD1 (6 bases). The CDR3 runs to 11 residues. The V end was cut by 6 bases, the J end by 4 bases, with 10 bases between. Germline values: CDR1 SQVTM, CDR2 ANQGSEA.

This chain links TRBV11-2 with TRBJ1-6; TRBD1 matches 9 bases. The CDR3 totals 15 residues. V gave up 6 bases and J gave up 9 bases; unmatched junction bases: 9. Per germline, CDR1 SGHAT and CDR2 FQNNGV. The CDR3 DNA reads TGTGCCAGCAGGCGTACAGGGGGCTGGAGTTCACCCCTCCACTTT. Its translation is CASRRTGGWSSPLHF.

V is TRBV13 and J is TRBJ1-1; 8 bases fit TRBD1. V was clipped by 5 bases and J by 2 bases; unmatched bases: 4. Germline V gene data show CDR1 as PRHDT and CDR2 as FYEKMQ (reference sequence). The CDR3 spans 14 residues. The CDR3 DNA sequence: TGTGCCAGCAGCGGACAGGGAATTAACACTGAAGCTTTCTTT. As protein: CASSGQGINTEAFF.

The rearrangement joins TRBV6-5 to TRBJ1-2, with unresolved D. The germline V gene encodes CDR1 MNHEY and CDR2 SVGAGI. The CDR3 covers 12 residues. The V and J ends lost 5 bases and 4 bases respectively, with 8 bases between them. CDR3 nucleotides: TGTGCCAGCAGTCCAAACAGCTATGGCTACACCTTC. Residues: CASSPNSYGYTF.

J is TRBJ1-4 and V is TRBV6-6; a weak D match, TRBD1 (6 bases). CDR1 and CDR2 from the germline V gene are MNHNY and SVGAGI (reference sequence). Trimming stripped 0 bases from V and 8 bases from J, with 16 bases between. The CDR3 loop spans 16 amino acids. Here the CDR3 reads CASSYSPGVLNEKLFF. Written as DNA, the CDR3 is TGTGCCAGCAGTTACTCTCCAGGGGTGCTGAACGAAAAACTGTTTTTT.

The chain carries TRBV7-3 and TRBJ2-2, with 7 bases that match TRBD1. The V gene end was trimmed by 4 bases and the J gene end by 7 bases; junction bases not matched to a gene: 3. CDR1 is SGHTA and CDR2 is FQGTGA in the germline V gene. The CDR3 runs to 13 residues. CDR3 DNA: TGTGCCAGCAGCTCCAACAGGGGCGGGGAGCTGTTTTTT. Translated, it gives CASSSNRGGELFF.

The CDR3 DNA reads as TGCGCCAGCCGACCACTTTTCGGGGGTTCAGGAGATACGCAGTATTTT. Amino acids: CASRPLFGGSGDTQYF. The chain carries TRBV5-1 and TRBJ2-3; TRBD2 is a possible D gene (6 bases). This CDR3 spans 16 amino acids. The germline V gene encodes CDR1 SGHRS and CDR2 YFSETQ. The V and J ends lost 7 bases and 5 bases respectively, with 23 bases between them. Full variable domain (outside the CDR3, taken from reference TRBV5-1 and TRBJ2-3): KAGVTQTPRYLIKTRGQQVTLSCSPISGHRSVSWYQQTPGQGLQFLFEYFSETQRNKGNFPGRFSGRQFSNSRSEMNVSTLELGDSALYLCASRPLFGGSGDTQYFGPGTRLTVL.

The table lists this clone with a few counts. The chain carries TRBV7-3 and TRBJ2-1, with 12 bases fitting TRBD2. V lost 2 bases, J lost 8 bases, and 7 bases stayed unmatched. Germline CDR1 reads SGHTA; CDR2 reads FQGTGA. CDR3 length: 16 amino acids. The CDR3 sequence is CASSLAGLAGQDEQFF. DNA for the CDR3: TGTGCCAGCAGCTTAGCCGGACTAGCGGGGCAGGATGAGCAGTTCTTC.

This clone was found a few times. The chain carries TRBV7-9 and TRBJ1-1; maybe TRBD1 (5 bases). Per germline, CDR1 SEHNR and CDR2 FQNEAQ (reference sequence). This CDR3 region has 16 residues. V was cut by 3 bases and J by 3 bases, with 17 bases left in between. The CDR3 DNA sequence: TGTGCCAGCAGCTTGAGGGTGGGACTCGGTGACACTGAAGCTTTCTTT. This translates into CASSLRVGLGDTEAFF.

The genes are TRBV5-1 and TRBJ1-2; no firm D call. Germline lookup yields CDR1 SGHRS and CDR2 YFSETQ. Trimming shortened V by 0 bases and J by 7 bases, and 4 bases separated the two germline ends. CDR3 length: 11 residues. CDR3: CASSLDSGYTF. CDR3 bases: TGCGCCAGCAGCTTGGACAGTGGCTACACCTTC.

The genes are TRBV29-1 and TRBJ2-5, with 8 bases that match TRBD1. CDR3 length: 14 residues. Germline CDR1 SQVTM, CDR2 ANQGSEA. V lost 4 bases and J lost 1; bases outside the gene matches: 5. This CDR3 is CSVGAGGFQETQYF. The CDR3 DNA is TGCAGCGTTGGGGCAGGGGGCTTCCAAGAGACCCAGTACTTC. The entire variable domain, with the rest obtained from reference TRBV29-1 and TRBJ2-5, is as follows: SAVISQKPSRDICQRGTSLTIQCQVDSQVTMMFWYRQQPGQSLTLIATANQGSEATYESGFVIDKFPISRPNLTFSTLTVSNMSPEDSSIYLCSVGAGGFQETQYFGPGTRLLVL.

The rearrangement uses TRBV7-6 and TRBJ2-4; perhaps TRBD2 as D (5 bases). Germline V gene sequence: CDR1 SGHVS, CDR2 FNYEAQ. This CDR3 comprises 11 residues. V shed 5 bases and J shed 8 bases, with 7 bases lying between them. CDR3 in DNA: TGTGCCAGCAGCCCCGGGGACATTCAGTACTTC. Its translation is CASSPGDIQYF.

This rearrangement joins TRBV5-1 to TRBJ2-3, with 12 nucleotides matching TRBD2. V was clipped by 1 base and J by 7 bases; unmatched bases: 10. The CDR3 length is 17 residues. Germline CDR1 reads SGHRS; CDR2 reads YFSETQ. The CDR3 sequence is CASSLRLAGAQGNTQYF. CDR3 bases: TGCGCCAGCAGCTTGCGACTAGCGGGGGCTCAGGGAAATACGCAGTATTTT.

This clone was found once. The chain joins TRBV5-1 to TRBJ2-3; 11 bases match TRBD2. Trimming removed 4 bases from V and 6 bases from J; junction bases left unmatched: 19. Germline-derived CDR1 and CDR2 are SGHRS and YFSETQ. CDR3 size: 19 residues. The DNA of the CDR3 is TGCGCCAGCAGCAAGAGGTCTAGCGGGGGGCCCGGGGATAAGGATACGCAGTATTTT. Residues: CASSKRSSGGPGDKDTQYF. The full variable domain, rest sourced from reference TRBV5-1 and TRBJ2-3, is KAGVTQTPRYLIKTRGQQVTLSCSPISGHRSVSWYQQTPGQGLQFLFEYFSETQRNKGNFPGRFSGRQFSNSRSEMNVSTLELGDSALYLCASSKRSSGGPGDKDTQYFGPGTRLTVL.

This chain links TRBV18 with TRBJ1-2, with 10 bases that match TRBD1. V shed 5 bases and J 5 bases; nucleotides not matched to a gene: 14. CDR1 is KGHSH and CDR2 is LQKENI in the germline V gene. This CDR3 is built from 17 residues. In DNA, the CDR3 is TGTGCCAGCTCAGCGAGAAGGACAGGGGGTGTAGGGTATGGCTACACCTTC. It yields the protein CASSARRTGGVGYGYTF. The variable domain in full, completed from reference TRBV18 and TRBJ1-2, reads NAGVMQNPRHLVRRRGQEARLRCSPMKGHSHVYWYRQLPEEGLKFMVYLQKENIIDESGMPKERFSAEFPKEGPSILRIQQVVRGDSAAYFCASSARRTGGVGYGYTFGSGTRLTVV.

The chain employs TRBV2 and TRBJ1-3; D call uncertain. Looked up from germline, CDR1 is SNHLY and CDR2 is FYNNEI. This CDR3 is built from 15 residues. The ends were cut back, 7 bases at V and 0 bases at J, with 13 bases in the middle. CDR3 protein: CASIFLLGSGNTIYF. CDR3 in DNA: TGTGCCAGCATCTTCCTACTCGGCTCTGGAAACACCATATATTTT.

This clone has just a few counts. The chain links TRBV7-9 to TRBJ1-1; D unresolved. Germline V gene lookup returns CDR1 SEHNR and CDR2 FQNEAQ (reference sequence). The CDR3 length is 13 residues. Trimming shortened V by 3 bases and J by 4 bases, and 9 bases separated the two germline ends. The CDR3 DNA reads TGTGCCAGCAGCTTCACTCAACGCACTGAAGCTTTCTTT. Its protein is CASSFTQRTEAFF.

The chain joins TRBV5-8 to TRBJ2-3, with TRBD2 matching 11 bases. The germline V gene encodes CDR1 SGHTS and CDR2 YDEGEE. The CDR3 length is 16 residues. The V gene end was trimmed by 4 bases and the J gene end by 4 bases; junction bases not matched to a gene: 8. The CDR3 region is CASSVILAGGADTQYF. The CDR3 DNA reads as TGTGCCAGCAGCGTAATCCTAGCGGGGGGAGCAGATACGCAGTATTTT. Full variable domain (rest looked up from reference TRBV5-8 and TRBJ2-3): EAGVTQSPTHLIKTRGQQATLRCSPISGHTSVYWYQQALGLGLQFLLWYDEGEERNRGNFPPRFSGRQFPNYSSELNVNALELEDSALYLCASSVILAGGADTQYFGPGTRLTVL.

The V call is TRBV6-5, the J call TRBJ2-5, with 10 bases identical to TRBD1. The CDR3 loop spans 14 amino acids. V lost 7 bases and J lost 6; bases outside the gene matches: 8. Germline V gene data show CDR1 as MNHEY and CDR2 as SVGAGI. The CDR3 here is CASKGGQGWKTQYF. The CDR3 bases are TGTGCCAGCAAGGGGGGACAGGGGTGGAAGACCCAGTACTTC.

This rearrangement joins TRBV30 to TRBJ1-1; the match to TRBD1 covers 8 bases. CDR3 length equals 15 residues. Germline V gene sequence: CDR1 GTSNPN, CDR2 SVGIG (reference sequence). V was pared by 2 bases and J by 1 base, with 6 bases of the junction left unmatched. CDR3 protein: CAWSPPDRENTEAFF. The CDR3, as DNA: TGTGCCTGGAGTCCGCCGGACAGGGAGAACACTGAAGCTTTCTTT.

The CDR3 reads CASSDRGRGGNTIYF. In DNA form, the CDR3 reads TGTGCCAGCAGCGACAGGGGGCGCGGGGGAAACACCATATATTTT. The chain combines TRBV6-6 with TRBJ1-3; 10 bases line up with TRBD1. The J segment lost 4 bases and the V segment lost 6 bases, leaving 6 bases of the junction unmatched. The CDR3 loop spans 15 amino acids. The germline CDR1 and CDR2 sequences are MNHNY and SVGAGI (reference sequence).

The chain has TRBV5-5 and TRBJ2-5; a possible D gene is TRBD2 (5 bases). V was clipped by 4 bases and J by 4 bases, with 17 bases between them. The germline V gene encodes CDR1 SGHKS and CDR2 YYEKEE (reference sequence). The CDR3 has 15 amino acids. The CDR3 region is CASSGLSRAGETQYF. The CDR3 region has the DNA TGTGCCAGCAGCGGACTTTCGAGGGCGGGAGAGACCCAGTACTTC.

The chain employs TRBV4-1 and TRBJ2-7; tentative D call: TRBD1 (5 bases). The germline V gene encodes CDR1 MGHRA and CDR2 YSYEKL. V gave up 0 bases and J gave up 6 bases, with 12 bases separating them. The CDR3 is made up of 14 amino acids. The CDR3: CASSQDRAGPEQYF. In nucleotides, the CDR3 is TGCGCCAGCAGCCAAGATAGGGCAGGGCCCGAGCAGTACTTC.

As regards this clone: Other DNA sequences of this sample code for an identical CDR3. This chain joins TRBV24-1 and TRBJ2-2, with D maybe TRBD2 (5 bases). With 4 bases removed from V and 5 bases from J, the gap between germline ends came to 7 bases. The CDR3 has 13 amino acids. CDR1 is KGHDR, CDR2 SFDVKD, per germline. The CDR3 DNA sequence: TGTGCCACCAGTGACCGGGGAACCGGGGAGCTGTTTTTT. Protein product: CATSDRGTGELFF.

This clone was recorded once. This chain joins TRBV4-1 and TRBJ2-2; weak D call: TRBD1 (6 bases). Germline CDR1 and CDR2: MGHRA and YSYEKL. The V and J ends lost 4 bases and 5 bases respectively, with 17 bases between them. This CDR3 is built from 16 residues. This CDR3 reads CASSPNRVHRTGELFF. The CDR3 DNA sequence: TGCGCCAGCAGCCCTAACAGGGTACATAGGACCGGGGAGCTGTTTTTT.

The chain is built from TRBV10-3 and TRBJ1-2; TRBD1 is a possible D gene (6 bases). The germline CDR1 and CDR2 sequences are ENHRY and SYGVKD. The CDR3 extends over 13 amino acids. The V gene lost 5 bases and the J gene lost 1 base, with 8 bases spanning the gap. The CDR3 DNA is TGTGCCATCAGTCTGGACAGTAACTATGGCTACACCTTC. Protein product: CAISLDSNYGYTF.

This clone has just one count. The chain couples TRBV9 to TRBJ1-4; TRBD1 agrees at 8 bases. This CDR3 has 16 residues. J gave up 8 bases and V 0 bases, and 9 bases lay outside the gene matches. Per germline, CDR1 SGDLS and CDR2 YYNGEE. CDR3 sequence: CASSVGLDREGEKLFF. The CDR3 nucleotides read TGTGCCAGCAGCGTAGGGTTGGACAGGGAAGGAGAAAAACTGTTTTTT.

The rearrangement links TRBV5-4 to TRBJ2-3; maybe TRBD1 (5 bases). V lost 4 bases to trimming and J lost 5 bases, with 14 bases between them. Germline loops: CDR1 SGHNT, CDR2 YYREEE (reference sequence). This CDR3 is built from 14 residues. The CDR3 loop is CASSDLRGVDTQYF. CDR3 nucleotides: TGTGCCAGCAGCGACCTAAGGGGCGTAGATACGCAGTATTTT.

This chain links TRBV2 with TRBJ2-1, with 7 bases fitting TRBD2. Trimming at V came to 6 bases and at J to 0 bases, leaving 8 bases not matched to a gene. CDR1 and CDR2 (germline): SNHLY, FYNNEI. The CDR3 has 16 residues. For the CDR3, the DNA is TGTGCCAGCAGCCCAAGGGGCGGGGGCTCCTACAATGAGCAGTTCTTC. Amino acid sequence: CASSPRGGGSYNEQFF.